What follows are 27 T cell receptor beta chains derived from one specimen sequenced in a study of T-cell reconstitution after alpha-beta-depleted transplantation in children. The library targeted TCRbeta and was prepared with unique molecular identifiers. MiXCR, run by TCRdb on the PCR reads, gives a single entry per CDR3 protein. Of approximately 230,000 distinct CDR3 sequences listed, around 25% are singletons. The material sequenced was PBMCs, taken before TCRalphabeta/CD19-depleted stem cell transplant. The receptors shown here come from a girl aged 2 to 10 with Fanconi anemia, due to receive a stem cell transplant.

V gene TRBV7-6 combines with J gene TRBJ2-1, with D possibly being TRBD1 (6 bases). Germline V gene lookup returns CDR1 SGHVS and CDR2 FNYEAQ. V lost 1 base, J lost 4 bases, and 14 bases lay in between. This CDR3 spans 16 amino acids. The CDR3 sequence: CASSLEGGQRYNEQFF. The CDR3 DNA is TGTGCCAGCAGCTTAGAAGGAGGACAGAGGTACAATGAGCAGTTCTTC.

At least ten counts were recorded for this clonotype. The chain links TRBV20-1 to TRBJ2-1; unclear D gene. Trimming took 3 bases from V and 5 from J, leaving 5 bases between them. The CDR3 sequence is 11 residues long. CDR1 DFQATT and CDR2 SNEGSKA come from the germline V gene (reference sequence). CDR3 nucleotides: TGCAGTGCTAGCGGAAACAATGAGCAGTTCTTC. It codes for CSASGNNEQFF.

At least ten counts were recorded for this clonotype. The gene calls are TRBV7-3 and TRBJ1-6, with a tentative D call TRBD1 (5 bases). Trimming shortened V by 2 bases and J by 7 bases, and 12 bases separated the two germline ends. Germline assignment: CDR1 SGHTA and CDR2 FQGTGA. This CDR3 region has 15 residues. The CDR3 DNA reads TGTGCCAGCAGCTTAGCCCGGGACTCAAATTCACCCCTCCACTTT. This encodes CASSLARDSNSPLHF.

This clonotype was detected only a few times. The V gene is TRBV20-1, the J gene TRBJ2-5, with D uncertain. Germline CDR1 and CDR2: DFQATT and SNEGSKA (reference sequence). Deletions cut 8 bases from V and 0 bases from J, with 4 bases between. The CDR3 extends over 10 amino acids. Written as DNA, the CDR3 is TGCAGTTACCACCAAGAGACCCAGTACTTC. Its protein product is CSYHQETQYF.

The V and J genes are TRBV29-1 and TRBJ2-7; D gene unclear. CDR1 is SQVTM and CDR2 is ANQGSEA in the germline V gene. The CDR3 sequence is 12 residues long. The ends were cut back, 4 bases at V and 2 bases at J, with 9 bases in the middle. The CDR3 bases are TGCAGCGTTGTTGTACCGACCTACGAGCAGTACTTC. Translating it yields CSVVVPTYEQYF.

This clonotype was picked up many times. The chain has TRBV2 and TRBJ2-7, with D tentatively TRBD1 (6 bases). The CDR3 covers 15 residues. Trimming stripped 4 bases from V and 4 bases from J, with 17 bases between. Per germline, CDR1 SNHLY and CDR2 FYNNEI. The CDR3 DNA reads as TGTGCCAGCAGTGCCCTAACAGGGATGTGGTACGAGCAGTACTTC. Its translation: CASSALTGMWYEQYF.

In its sample, this clonotype was seen many times. V is TRBV20-1 and J is TRBJ1-2; 7 positions match TRBD1. The V and J ends lost 6 bases and 1 base, in that order; junction bases with no gene match: 5. This CDR3 is built from 13 residues. Germline assignment: CDR1 DFQATT and CDR2 SNEGSKA (reference sequence). The DNA for the CDR3 is TGCAGTGCCCCGGACAGGATTAACTATGGCTACACCTTC. Amino acid sequence: CSAPDRINYGYTF.

This chain joins TRBV29-1 and TRBJ2-7, with 9 bases that match TRBD1. There are 13 residues in the CDR3. The germline gives CDR1 SQVTM, CDR2 ANQGSEA. Trimming at V came to 6 bases and at J to 2 bases, leaving 5 bases not matched to a gene. CDR3 in DNA: TGCAGCGTAACAGGGGGCGCGGCCTACGAGCAGTACTTC. This gives the protein CSVTGGAAYEQYF.

This clonotype came up many times. J is TRBJ2-3 and V is TRBV20-1, with 7 nucleotides matching TRBD2. The CDR3 has 14 residues. Trimming removed 6 bases from V and 5 bases from J; junction bases left unmatched: 11. CDR1 is DFQATT and CDR2 is SNEGSKA in the germline V gene (reference sequence). CDR3 region: CSAHRGGSGDTQYF. The CDR3 DNA sequence: TGCAGTGCCCATCGGGGCGGGAGTGGAGATACGCAGTATTTT.

This clonotype was found many times. J is TRBJ2-2 and V is TRBV20-1; a weak D match, TRBD2 (6 bases). CDR1 and CDR2 from the germline V gene are DFQATT and SNEGSKA (reference sequence). The CDR3 loop spans 13 amino acids. V lost 2 bases to trimming and J lost 3 bases, with 7 bases between them. In nucleotides, the CDR3 is TGCAGTGCTAGATCGGGAGACACCGGGGAGCTGTTTTTT. Protein: CSARSGDTGELFF.

The rearrangement uses TRBV7-2 and TRBJ2-1; D is possibly TRBD2 (6 bases). There are 13 residues in the CDR3. The V gene lost 1 base and the J gene lost 11 bases, with 12 bases spanning the gap. Germline V gene sequence: CDR1 SGHTA, CDR2 FQGNSA. CDR3 loop: CASSLGLEVKQFF. CDR3 nucleotides: TGTGCCAGCAGCTTAGGACTAGAGGTTAAGCAGTTCTTC.

In this sample, this clonotype turned up many times. The rearrangement uses TRBV7-3 and TRBJ2-3, with D unclear. The germline V and J ends were trimmed by 3 bases and 0 bases, with 10 bases remaining between them. The CDR3 covers 15 residues. Germline assignment: CDR1 SGHTA and CDR2 FQGTGA. The CDR3 loop is CASSFTPRSTDTQYF. For the CDR3, the DNA is TGTGCCAGCAGCTTCACTCCACGGAGCACAGATACGCAGTATTTT.

Here the CDR3 reads CSARQWTSGLNADTQYF. In DNA, the CDR3 is TGCAGTGCTCGACAGTGGACTAGCGGGCTGAACGCGGATACGCAGTATTTT. This chain links TRBV20-1 with TRBJ2-3; 11 bases map to TRBD2. The CDR3 is 17 residues long. In germline, CDR1 is DFQATT, CDR2 SNEGSKA (reference sequence). With V trimmed by 5 bases and J by 6 bases, 16 bases remained unmatched.

This clonotype was seen more than once but under ten times. The rearrangement joins TRBV7-2 to TRBJ2-2; possible D gene TRBD1, 5 bases. CDR1 is SGHTA and CDR2 is FQGNSA in the germline V gene. Deletions cut 5 bases from V and 2 bases from J, with 15 bases between. The CDR3 consists of 16 residues. In DNA form, the CDR3 reads TGTGCCAGCAGCCGACTTGTGGGGCTCAACACCGGGGAGCTGTTTTTT. This translates into CASSRLVGLNTGELFF. Full variable domain (outside the CDR3, taken from reference TRBV7-2 and TRBJ2-2): GAGVSQSPSNKVTEKGKDVELRCDPISGHTALYWYRQSLGQGLEFLIYFQGNSAPDKSGLPSDRFSAERTGGSVSTLTIQRTQQEDSAVYLCASSRLVGLNTGELFFGEGSRLTVL.

This clonotype occurred many times. The gene calls are TRBV28 and TRBJ1-1; D perhaps matches TRBD1 (6 bases). Germline CDR1 is MDHEN and CDR2 is SYDVKM. CDR3 length: 15 amino acids. V was trimmed by 5 bases and J by 0 bases, leaving 13 bases between them. CDR3 sequence (DNA): TGTGCCAGCAGTCAAAGGGACACCCTGAACACTGAAGCTTTCTTT. It codes for CASSQRDTLNTEAFF.

This rearrangement joins TRBV15 to TRBJ2-1; perhaps TRBD2 as D (6 bases). CDR1 is LNHNV, CDR2 YYDKDF, per germline (reference sequence). V was pared by 0 bases and J by 7 bases, with 22 bases between. The CDR3 is made up of 18 amino acids. CDR3 sequence (DNA): TGTGCCACCAGCAGAGATCCAGCGGGTCGGGTACAAGGGAATGAGCAGTTCTTC. Protein: CATSRDPAGRVQGNEQFF. Complete variable domain (other parts from reference TRBV15 and TRBJ2-1): DAMVIQNPRYQVTQFGKPVTLSCSQTLNHNVMYWYQQKSSQAPKLLFHYYDKDFNNEADTPDNFQSRRPNTSFCFLDIRSPGLGDTAMYLCATSRDPAGRVQGNEQFFGPGTRLTVL.

This clonotype has a count of ten or more. The gene calls are TRBV20-1 and TRBJ2-7; no clear D gene. The CDR3 extends over 15 amino acids. Germline assignment: CDR1 DFQATT and CDR2 SNEGSKA (reference sequence). The germline V and J ends were trimmed by 8 bases and 0 bases, with 20 bases remaining between them. In DNA, the CDR3 is TGCAGTTCCGAGCGAGGTACACCGTCCTCCTACGAGCAGTACTTC. Translation gives CSSERGTPSSYEQYF.

The rearrangement uses TRBV28 and TRBJ2-5; perhaps TRBD2 as D (6 bases). The V gene lost 2 bases and the J gene lost 5 bases, with 18 bases spanning the gap. The CDR3 runs to 16 residues. Germline V gene lookup returns CDR1 MDHEN and CDR2 SYDVKM. The CDR3 coding sequence is TGTGCCAGCAGTTTACCACCGGGACTCATGATGGAGACCCAGTACTTC. It is translated as CASSLPPGLMMETQYF.

The chain combines TRBV4-2 with TRBJ2-2; 12 bases align to TRBD2. This CDR3 has 19 amino acids. Germline V lookup: CDR1 LGHNA, CDR2 YNFKEQ. Germline trimming cut 0 bases from V and 7 bases from J; bases unmatched to any gene: 12. CDR3: CASSQDPTLAGGPDGELFF. Here the CDR3 DNA reads TGTGCCAGCAGCCAAGATCCGACGCTAGCGGGGGGGCCCGACGGGGAGCTGTTTTTT.

This chain uses TRBV18 with TRBJ2-3, with D possibly being TRBD2 (6 bases). The V and J ends lost 0 bases and 0 bases respectively, with 10 bases between them. Germline CDR1 and CDR2: KGHSH and LQKENI. The CDR3 totals 16 residues. CDR3 DNA: TGTGCCAGCTCACCACCGTCCAGCGGGAGCACAGATACGCAGTATTTT. Translated, it gives CASSPPSSGSTDTQYF. Together with reference TRBV18 and TRBJ2-3, the CDR3 gives the full variable domain: NAGVMQNPRHLVRRRGQEARLRCSPMKGHSHVYWYRQLPEEGLKFMVYLQKENIIDESGMPKERFSAEFPKEGPSILRIQQVVRGDSAAYFCASSPPSSGSTDTQYFGPGTRLTVL.

This clonotype was recorded at least ten times. The J gene is TRBJ2-7, the V gene TRBV12-3 or TRBV12-4; D uncertain. This CDR3 comprises 15 residues. V lost 1 base and J 3 bases, leaving 13 bases between the germline ends. In nucleotides, the CDR3 is TGTGCCAGCAGTTTAGAAGAGCTCTTGGGCTACGAGCAGTACTTC. Protein: CASSLEELLGYEQYF.

The V call is TRBV10-2, the J call TRBJ2-2; D tentatively fits TRBD1 or TRBD2 (5 bases each). The CDR3 has 16 amino acids. The germline V gene has CDR1 WSHSY and CDR2 SAAADI. Trimming stripped 4 bases from V and 8 bases from J, with 20 bases between. The CDR3, as DNA: TGCGCCAGCAGTGGTACCCTCAGGGAGCATGGGGGGGAGCTGTTTTTT. This translates into CASSGTLREHGGELFF.

Here the CDR3 DNA reads TGCAGTGCTAGTCTAGCGGGAGGGCCCAGCGAGCAGTACTTC. Translated: CSASLAGGPSEQYF. This chain connects TRBV20-1 to TRBJ2-7; 12 bases are shared with TRBD2. Germline V gives CDR1 DFQATT, CDR2 SNEGSKA (reference sequence). The CDR3 covers 14 residues. V was clipped by 3 bases and J by 6 bases; unmatched bases: 6.

This clonotype occurred a few times. V is TRBV28 and J is TRBJ2-5; 8 bases align to TRBD2. In germline, CDR1 is MDHEN, CDR2 SYDVKM. The junction had 13 bases not matched to a gene; V was cut back by 6 bases and J by 4 bases. The CDR3 runs 16 residues. The CDR3 spells CASSPGLAEDRETQYF. As DNA, the CDR3 is TGTGCCAGCAGCCCCGGACTAGCAGAAGATCGAGAGACCCAGTACTTC.

The gene calls are TRBV6-1 and TRBJ2-7; D possibly corresponds to TRBD1 (6 bases). The V and J ends lost 2 bases and 3 bases respectively, with 14 bases between them. CDR1 is MNHNS, CDR2 SASEGT, per germline. The CDR3 extends over 15 amino acids. DNA for the CDR3: TGTGCCAGCAGTGAATACCGCCAGGGGAACTACGAGCAGTACTTC. Its translation is CASSEYRQGNYEQYF.

This clonotype was picked up many times. The chain employs TRBV20-1 and TRBJ2-7, with a tentative D call TRBD1 (6 bases). The CDR3 runs to 15 residues. Germline CDR1 reads DFQATT; CDR2 reads SNEGSKA (reference sequence). V lost 6 bases, J lost 2 bases, and 20 bases lay in between. The CDR3 loop reads CSARVKGQYPYEQYF. The CDR3 DNA reads as TGCAGTGCCCGGGTGAAAGGACAGTACCCCTACGAGCAGTACTTC.

In this sample, this clonotype turned up a few times. The chain uses TRBV29-1 and TRBJ2-3, with D possibly being TRBD1 (6 bases). Trimming shortened V by 3 bases and J by 1 base, and 14 bases separated the two germline ends. Germline V lookup: CDR1 SQVTM, CDR2 ANQGSEA. The CDR3 sequence is 15 residues long. CDR3 loop: CSVELRGIGTDTQYF. CDR3 DNA: TGCAGCGTTGAGCTCAGGGGAATAGGCACAGATACGCAGTATTTT.